These T cell receptor beta chains were read from a single sample in a study of CD8+ T cells in alopecia areata. Clones were sequenced by immunoSEQ multiplex PCR, and TCRdb holds only the in-frame ones, with some missing. Seen here are a few hundred thousand clones, about 58% observed once, and the top ten hold 1.5% to 2%. This specimen was CD4+ T cells sorted from blood, taken at week 4, from a patient treated with tofacitinib. The receptors here all came from a human donor with alopecia areata. The CDR3 runs from the conserved cysteine through the conserved F or W. A D gene is named only where the DNA matches it firmly. Some rows mark clone size as missing; the rest say once, few, many or name a class of expanded clone.

CDR3aa: CSAQWGNEQFF
CDR3nt: TGCAGCGCCCAATGGGGGAATGAGCAGTTCTTC
j_gene: TRBJ2-1
abundance: .
v_gene: TRBV29-1
d_gene: .

CDR3aa: CASSLTGTLDTEAFF
CDR3nt: TGTGCCAGCAGCTTAACAGGTACCTTGGACACTGAAGCTTTCTTT
j_gene: TRBJ1-1
abundance: .
v_gene: TRBV11-3
d_gene: .

CDR3aa: CASSILTGQGANEQYF
CDR3nt: TGTGCCAGTAGTATCCTAACGGGACAGGGGGCCAACGAGCAGTACTTC
j_gene: TRBJ2-7
abundance: once
v_gene: TRBV19
d_gene: TRBD1

CDR3aa: CASSQGRGGPDTQYF
CDR3nt: TGTGCCAGCAGCCAAGGCAGGGGAGGACCAGATACGCAGTATTTT
j_gene: TRBJ2-3
abundance: .
v_gene: TRBV4-2
d_gene: .

CDR3aa: CASSQLPQETQYF
CDR3nt: TGTGCCAGCTCCCAACTTCCCCAAGAGACCCAGTACTTC
j_gene: TRBJ2-5
abundance: .
v_gene: TRBV18
d_gene: .

CDR3aa: CASSDSRTDTQYF
CDR3nt: TGTGCCAGCAGTGACAGCCGCACAGATACGCAGTATTTT
j_gene: TRBJ2-3
abundance: .
v_gene: TRBV2
d_gene: .

CDR3aa: CASSQDLGGGRNEQYF
CDR3nt: TGTGCCAGCAGCCAAGACCTAGGAGGGGGGCGGAACGAGCAGTACTTC
j_gene: TRBJ2-7
abundance: .
v_gene: TRBV4-2
d_gene: .

CDR3aa: CASSPGAGGYTF
CDR3nt: TGCGCCAGCAGCCCGGGGGCGGGCGGCTACACCTTC
j_gene: TRBJ1-2
abundance: .
v_gene: TRBV4-3
d_gene: .

CDR3aa: CASSLARVSTDTQYF
CDR3nt: TGTGCCAGCAGCTTAGCACGGGTGAGCACAGATACGCAGTATTTT
j_gene: TRBJ2-3
abundance: .
v_gene: TRBV11-1
d_gene: .

CDR3aa: CASSPGTTYEQYF
CDR3nt: TGTGCCAGTAGTCCGGGGACAACCTACGAGCAGTACTTC
j_gene: TRBJ2-7
abundance: .
v_gene: TRBV19
d_gene: .

CDR3aa: CASSRGQDYGYTF
CDR3nt: TGTGCCAGCTCGCGGGGACAGGACTATGGCTACACCTTC
j_gene: TRBJ1-2
abundance: .
v_gene: TRBV18
d_gene: TRBD1

CDR3aa: CASGYEQYF
CDR3nt: TGTGCCAGTGGCTACGAGCAGTACTTC
j_gene: TRBJ2-7
abundance: .
v_gene: TRBV28
d_gene: .

CDR3aa: CASSPGQANGYTF
CDR3nt: TGTGCCAGCTCACCCGGACAGGCAAATGGCTACACCTTC
j_gene: TRBJ1-2
abundance: .
v_gene: TRBV18
d_gene: TRBD1

CDR3aa: CASSQRTVNTEAFF
CDR3nt: TGCGCCAGCAGCCAAAGGACGGTGAACACTGAAGCTTTCTTT
j_gene: TRBJ1-1
abundance: once
v_gene: TRBV4-3
d_gene: .

CDR3aa: CAWSATNEKLFF
CDR3nt: TGTGCCTGGAGCGCAACTAATGAAAAACTGTTTTTT
j_gene: TRBJ1-4
abundance: .
v_gene: TRBV30
d_gene: .

CDR3aa: CASTDQGGAGSPLHF
CDR3nt: TGTGCCAGCACCGACCAAGGGGGGGCAGGGTCACCCCTCCACTTT
j_gene: TRBJ1-6
abundance: .
v_gene: TRBV27
d_gene: .

CDR3aa: CASSLGQGYYEQYF
CDR3nt: TGTGCCAGCAGCTTAGGACAGGGATACTACGAGCAGTACTTC
j_gene: TRBJ2-7
abundance: .
v_gene: TRBV7-9
d_gene: TRBD1

CDR3aa: CASTDRYTEAFF
CDR3nt: TGTGCCAGCACAGACAGGTATACTGAAGCTTTCTTT
j_gene: TRBJ1-1
abundance: .
v_gene: TRBV7-9
d_gene: .

CDR3aa: CASSRKLARNTGELFF
CDR3nt: TGTGCCAGCAGTAGGAAGCTAGCGAGAAACACCGGGGAGCTGTTTTTT
j_gene: TRBJ2-2
abundance: .
v_gene: TRBV25-1
d_gene: .

CDR3aa: CASSLGQTWTVSGANVLTF
CDR3nt: TGCGCCAGCAGCTTAGGACAGACATGGACTGTCTCTGGGGCCAACGTCCTGACTTTC
j_gene: TRBJ2-6
abundance: once
v_gene: TRBV5-1
d_gene: .

CDR3aa: CATAGTGGTEAFF
CDR3nt: TGTGCCACCGCCGGGACCGGTGGGACTGAAGCTTTCTTT
j_gene: TRBJ1-1
abundance: .
v_gene: TRBV25-1
d_gene: .

CDR3aa: CSVNRGYQETQYF
CDR3nt: TGCAGCGTGAACAGGGGGTACCAAGAGACCCAGTACTTC
j_gene: TRBJ2-5
abundance: .
v_gene: TRBV29-1
d_gene: TRBD1

CDR3aa: CASSQRGQGVYNSPLHF
CDR3nt: TGCGCCAGCAGCCAGAGGGGACAGGGAGTATATAATTCACCCCTCCACTTT
j_gene: TRBJ1-6
abundance: .
v_gene: TRBV4-3
d_gene: TRBD1

CDR3aa: CAWSVGPENTQYF
CDR3nt: TGTGCCTGGAGTGTAGGACCCGAAAACACGCAGTATTTT
j_gene: TRBJ2-3
abundance: once
v_gene: TRBV30
d_gene: .

CDR3aa: CAFPRGDKMNTEAFF
CDR3nt: TGTGCCTTCCCCCGGGGCGATAAGATGAACACTGAAGCTTTCTTT
j_gene: TRBJ1-1
abundance: .
v_gene: TRBV30
d_gene: .

CDR3aa: CASSSRLAGTDTQYF
CDR3nt: TGTGCCAGCAGCTCGAGACTAGCGGGGACAGATACGCAGTATTTT
j_gene: TRBJ2-3
abundance: .
v_gene: TRBV11-2
d_gene: TRBD2

CDR3aa: CAWSGFGLGNTEAFF
CDR3nt: TGTGCCTGGAGTGGTTTTGGTCTGGGTAACACTGAAGCTTTCTTT
j_gene: TRBJ1-1
abundance: .
v_gene: TRBV30
d_gene: .

CDR3aa: CASSLEGTGSFLTGYTF
CDR3nt: TGCGCCAGCAGCTTGGAAGGGACAGGTTCATTCCTAACAGGCTACACCTTC
j_gene: TRBJ1-2
abundance: .
v_gene: TRBV5-1
d_gene: TRBD1

CDR3aa: CASRSLGGSHTEAFF
CDR3nt: TGTGCCAGCAGGTCGTTAGGAGGGTCGCACACTGAAGCTTTCTTT
j_gene: TRBJ1-1
abundance: .
v_gene: TRBV6-5
d_gene: .

CDR3aa: CSVERQGKDTQYF
CDR3nt: TGCAGCGTTGAAAGACAGGGGAAAGATACGCAGTATTTT
j_gene: TRBJ2-3
abundance: .
v_gene: TRBV29-1
d_gene: TRBD1

CDR3aa: CASGSGGVKETQYF
CDR3nt: TGTGCTAGTGGTTCCGGGGGCGTCAAAGAGACCCAGTACTTC
j_gene: TRBJ2-5
abundance: .
v_gene: TRBV12-5
d_gene: .

CDR3aa: CASSSDRGRIGYTF
CDR3nt: TGTGCCAGCAGTTCTGACAGGGGGCGAATTGGCTACACCTTC
j_gene: TRBJ1-2
abundance: few
v_gene: TRBV6-5
d_gene: TRBD1

CDR3aa: CSARWADGYTF
CDR3nt: TGCAGTGCGAGGTGGGCGGATGGCTACACCTTC
j_gene: TRBJ1-2
abundance: .
v_gene: TRBV20-1
d_gene: .

CDR3aa: CSVVGQLNTEAFF
CDR3nt: TGCAGCGTTGTCGGTCAGTTGAACACTGAAGCTTTCTTT
j_gene: TRBJ1-1
abundance: few
v_gene: TRBV29-1
d_gene: .

CDR3aa: CSVFDSGANVLTF
CDR3nt: TGCAGCGTCTTCGATTCTGGGGCCAACGTCCTGACTTTC
j_gene: TRBJ2-6
abundance: few
v_gene: TRBV29-1
d_gene: .

CDR3aa: CSVEDLRQSEQYF
CDR3nt: TGCAGCGTTGAAGATCTTCGGCAGTCCGAGCAGTACTTC
j_gene: TRBJ2-7
abundance: few
v_gene: TRBV29-1
d_gene: .

CDR3aa: CSAGARYTEAFF
CDR3nt: TGCAGCGCGGGGGCGCGGTACACTGAAGCTTTCTTT
j_gene: TRBJ1-1
abundance: few
v_gene: TRBV29-1
d_gene: .

CDR3aa: CAIILGGGPRNQPQHF
CDR3nt: TGTGCCATTATCCTAGGGGGGGGACCTCGGAATCAGCCCCAGCATTTT
j_gene: TRBJ1-5
abundance: .
v_gene: TRBV25-1
d_gene: .

CDR3aa: CSVGGMREGTEAFF
CDR3nt: TGCAGCGTAGGAGGTATGAGAGAAGGCACTGAAGCTTTCTTT
j_gene: TRBJ1-1
abundance: .
v_gene: TRBV29-1
d_gene: .

CDR3aa: CASSWKQGGNYGYTF
CDR3nt: TGCGCCAGCAGCTGGAAACAGGGTGGGAACTATGGCTACACCTTC
j_gene: TRBJ1-2
abundance: .
v_gene: TRBV5-1
d_gene: .

CDR3aa: CASSSSNRDIQYF
CDR3nt: TGTGCCAGCAGTTCGAGCAACAGGGATATTCAGTACTTC
j_gene: TRBJ2-4
abundance: .
v_gene: TRBV6-4
d_gene: .

CDR3aa: CASSRETEKLFF
CDR3nt: TGTGCCAGCAGCCGAGAGACAGAAAAACTGTTTTTT
j_gene: TRBJ1-4
abundance: .
v_gene: TRBV14
d_gene: .

CDR3aa: CASLITGKAEAFF
CDR3nt: TGTGCCAGCCTTATTACAGGGAAGGCTGAAGCTTTCTTT
j_gene: TRBJ1-1
abundance: few
v_gene: TRBV2
d_gene: .

CDR3aa: CASSALTYTEAFF
CDR3nt: TGTGCCAGCAGCGCACTGACATACACTGAAGCTTTCTTT
j_gene: TRBJ1-1
abundance: .
v_gene: TRBV9
d_gene: .

CDR3aa: CASSLRVTRTDTQYF
CDR3nt: TGTGCCAGCAGCTTGCGGGTCACACGCACAGATACGCAGTATTTT
j_gene: TRBJ2-3
abundance: many
v_gene: TRBV5-6
d_gene: .

CDR3aa: CASSGARNTGELFF
CDR3nt: TGTGCCAGCAGTGGGGCTCGAAACACCGGGGAGCTGTTTTTT
j_gene: TRBJ2-2
abundance: .
v_gene: TRBV6-6
d_gene: .

CDR3aa: CASTSVNYNEQFF
CDR3nt: TGTGCCAGCACCTCCGTTAACTACAATGAGCAGTTCTTC
j_gene: TRBJ2-1
abundance: few
v_gene: TRBV27
d_gene: .

CDR3aa: CASSAGRLNGYTF
CDR3nt: TGTGCCAGCAGCGCGGGACGGCTCAATGGCTACACCTTC
j_gene: TRBJ1-2
abundance: .
v_gene: TRBV9
d_gene: .

CDR3aa: CSAQGPNLEKLFF
CDR3nt: TGCAGCGCCCAGGGACCAAACCTCGAAAAACTGTTTTTT
j_gene: TRBJ1-4
abundance: .
v_gene: TRBV29-1
d_gene: .

CDR3aa: CSVLPYWGQTDTQYF
CDR3nt: TGCAGCGTCCTACCCTATTGGGGGCAGACAGATACGCAGTATTTT
j_gene: TRBJ2-3
abundance: many
v_gene: TRBV29-1
d_gene: .

CDR3aa: CASRAGPQADQYF
CDR3nt: TGTGCCAGCAGGGCTGGGCCCCAAGCCGACCAGTACTTC
j_gene: TRBJ2-5
abundance: few
v_gene: TRBV2
d_gene: .

CDR3aa: CASSHVTGRNTQYF
CDR3nt: TGCGCCAGCAGCCATGTTACCGGGAGAAATACGCAGTATTTT
j_gene: TRBJ2-3
abundance: .
v_gene: TRBV4-1
d_gene: .

CDR3aa: CASSQPTSYEQYF
CDR3nt: TGCGCCAGCAGCCAACCTACCTCCTACGAGCAGTACTTC
j_gene: TRBJ2-7
abundance: .
v_gene: TRBV4-1
d_gene: .

CDR3aa: CASSQDLRSEQYF
CDR3nt: TGTGCCAGCAGCCAAGATCTGAGATCCGAGCAGTACTTC
j_gene: TRBJ2-7
abundance: few
v_gene: TRBV14
d_gene: .